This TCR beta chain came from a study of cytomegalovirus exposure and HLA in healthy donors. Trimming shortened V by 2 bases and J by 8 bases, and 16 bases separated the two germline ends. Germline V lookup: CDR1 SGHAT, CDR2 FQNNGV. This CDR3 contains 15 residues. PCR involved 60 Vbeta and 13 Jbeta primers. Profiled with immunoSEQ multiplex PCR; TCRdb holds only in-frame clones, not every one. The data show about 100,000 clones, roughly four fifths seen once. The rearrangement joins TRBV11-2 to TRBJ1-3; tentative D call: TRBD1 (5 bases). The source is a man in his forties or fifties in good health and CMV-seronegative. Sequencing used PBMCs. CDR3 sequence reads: CASSLNGGGFDTIYF. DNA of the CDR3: TGTGCCAGCAGCTTAAACGGGGGAGGGTTTGACACCATATATTTT.